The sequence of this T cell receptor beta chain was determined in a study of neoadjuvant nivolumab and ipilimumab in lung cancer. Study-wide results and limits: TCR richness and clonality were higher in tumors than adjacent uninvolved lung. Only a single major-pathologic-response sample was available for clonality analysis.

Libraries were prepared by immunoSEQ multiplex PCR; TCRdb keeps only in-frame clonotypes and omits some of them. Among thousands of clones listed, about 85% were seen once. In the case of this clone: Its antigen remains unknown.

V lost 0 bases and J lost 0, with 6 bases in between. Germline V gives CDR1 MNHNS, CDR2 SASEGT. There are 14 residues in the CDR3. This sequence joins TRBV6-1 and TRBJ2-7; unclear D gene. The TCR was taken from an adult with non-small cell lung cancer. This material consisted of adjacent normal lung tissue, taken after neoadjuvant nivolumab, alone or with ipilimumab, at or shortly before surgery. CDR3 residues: CASSEAFYSYEQYF. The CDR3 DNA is TGTGCCAGCAGTGAAGCGTTCTACTCCTACGAGCAGTACTTC.